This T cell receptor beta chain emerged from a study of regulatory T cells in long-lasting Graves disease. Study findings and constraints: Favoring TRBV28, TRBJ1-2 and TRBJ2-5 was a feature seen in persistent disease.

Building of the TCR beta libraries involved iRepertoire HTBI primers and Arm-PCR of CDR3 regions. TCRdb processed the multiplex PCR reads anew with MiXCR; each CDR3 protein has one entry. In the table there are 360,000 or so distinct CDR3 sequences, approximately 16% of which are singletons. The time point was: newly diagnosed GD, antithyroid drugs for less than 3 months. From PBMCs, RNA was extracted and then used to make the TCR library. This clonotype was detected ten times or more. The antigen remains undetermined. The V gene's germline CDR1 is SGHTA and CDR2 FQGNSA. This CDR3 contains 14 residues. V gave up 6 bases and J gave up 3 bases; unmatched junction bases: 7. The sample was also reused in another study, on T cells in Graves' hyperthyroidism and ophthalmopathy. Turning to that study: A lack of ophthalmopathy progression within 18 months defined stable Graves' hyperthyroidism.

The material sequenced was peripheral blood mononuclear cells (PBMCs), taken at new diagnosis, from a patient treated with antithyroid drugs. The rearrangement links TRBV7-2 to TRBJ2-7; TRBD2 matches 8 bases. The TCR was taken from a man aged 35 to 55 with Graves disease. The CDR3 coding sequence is TGTGCCAGCAGACCGTCGGGGGGGAGCTACGAGCAGTACTTC. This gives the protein CASRPSGGSYEQYF.